Below, 2 T cell receptor beta chains from the same sample are listed, as sequenced in a study of tissue T cells after allogeneic stem cell transplantation. The method was immunoSEQ multiplex PCR; TCRdb's version includes in-frame clones alone and lacks a portion of them. The data contain over 25,000 clones, about 85% of them singletons. Sequenced here: blood, sampled before transplantation. The source of these receptors is a woman aged 18-55 years who later had graft-versus-host disease after an allogeneic stem cell transplant.

The chain links TRBV5-1 to TRBJ2-3, with unresolved D. The V end lost 1 base, the J end lost 2 bases, and 8 bases lay between the germline ends. The CDR3 length is 14 residues. Germline V CDR1 and CDR2: SGHRS, YFSETQ. In DNA, the CDR3 is TGCGCCAGCAGCTTGTACAAGCCCACAGATACGCAGTATTTT. Protein sequence: CASSLYKPTDTQYF.

V is TRBV5-1 and J is TRBJ2-1, with D possibly matching TRBD2 (5 bases). From germline, CDR1 is SGHRS and CDR2 YFSETQ. The CDR3 loop spans 16 amino acids. With 3 bases removed from V and 8 bases from J, the gap between germline ends came to 21 bases. CDR3 bases: TGCGCCAGCAGCTCAGAGCGGTCTGGGTTTACTGATGAGCAGTTCTTC. Amino acid sequence: CASSSERSGFTDEQFF.